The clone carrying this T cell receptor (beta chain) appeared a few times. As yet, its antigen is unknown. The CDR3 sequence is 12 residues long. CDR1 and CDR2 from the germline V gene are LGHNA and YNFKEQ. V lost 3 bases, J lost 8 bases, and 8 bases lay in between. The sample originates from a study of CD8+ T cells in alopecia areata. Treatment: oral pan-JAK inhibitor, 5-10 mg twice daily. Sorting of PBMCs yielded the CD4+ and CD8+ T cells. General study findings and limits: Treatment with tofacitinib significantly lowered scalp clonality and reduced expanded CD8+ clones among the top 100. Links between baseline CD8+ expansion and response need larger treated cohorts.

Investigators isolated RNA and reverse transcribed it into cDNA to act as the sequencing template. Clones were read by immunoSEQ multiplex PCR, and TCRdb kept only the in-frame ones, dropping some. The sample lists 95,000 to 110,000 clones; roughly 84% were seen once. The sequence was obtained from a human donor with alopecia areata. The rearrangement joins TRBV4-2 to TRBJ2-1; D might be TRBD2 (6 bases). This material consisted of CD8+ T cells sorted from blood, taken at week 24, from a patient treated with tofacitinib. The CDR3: CASSHREDEQFF. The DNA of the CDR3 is TGTGCCAGCAGCCACAGGGAGGATGAGCAGTTCTTC.